This passage covers 2 T cell receptor beta chains from one sample sequenced in a study of control samples from healthy donors and cancer patients. Libraries were prepared by immunoSEQ multiplex PCR; TCRdb keeps only in-frame clonotypes and omits some of them. The sample lists around 170,000 clones; 90% were seen once. Sequencing was done on a sample of blood. The receptor source for this set is a woman in her forties or fifties in good health.

The gene calls are TRBV7-9 and TRBJ2-3; D is undetermined. V was shortened by 2 bases and J by 4 bases, with 7 bases between the two germline ends. Germline CDR1 and CDR2: SEHNR and FQNEAQ (reference sequence). The CDR3 has 13 amino acids. CDR3 nucleotide sequence: TGTGCCAGCAGCTTATTTGGGTCAGATACGCAGTATTTT. Translated, it gives CASSLFGSDTQYF.

V is TRBV5-1 and J is TRBJ2-3, with a weak D call TRBD1 (5 bases). The ends were cut back, 0 bases at V and 7 bases at J, with 9 bases in the middle. CDR3 length: 13 residues. Germline CDR1 and CDR2: SGHRS and YFSETQ. CDR3 in amino acids: CASSLGRANTQYF. DNA of the CDR3: TGCGCCAGCAGCTTGGGCAGGGCGAATACGCAGTATTTT.